This TCR beta chain was sequenced for a study of blood T cell repertoires in COVID-19. Libraries were prepared by immunoSEQ multiplex PCR; TCRdb keeps only in-frame clonotypes and omits some of them. This table has about 100,000 clones, more than 80% appearing once. What was sequenced was peripheral blood. The TCR was taken from a man aged 55 to 70 with acute or convalescent COVID-19.

The CDR3 DNA sequence: TGTGCCAGCAGCCCGAAACAGGATTACGAATATAATTCACCCCTCCACTTT. Translating gives CASSPKQDYEYNSPLHF. V and J are TRBV7-8 and TRBJ1-6; tentatively, D is TRBD1 (5 bases). Trimming took 5 bases from V and 4 from J, leaving 18 bases between them. The CDR3 runs 17 residues. Germline V gene lookup returns CDR1 SGHVS and CDR2 FQNEAQ.